The table lists the clone carrying this T cell receptor beta chain with a count of one. These data belong to a study of blood T cell repertoires in COVID-19. Study-level background: There were acute and convalescent COVID-19 samples, and they came from the United States, Italy and Spain. Sample material is recorded as cDNA or gDNA derived from T cells, B-cell-depleted T cells, or PBMCs.

CDR1 is LGHDT and CDR2 is YNNKEL in the germline V gene (reference sequence). The CDR3 consists of 15 residues. With V trimmed by 1 base and J by 4 bases, 1 base remained unmatched. Under the authors' procedure: Estimation of nucleated cell counts relied on the amplification of reference gene primers. The method was immunoSEQ multiplex PCR; TCRdb's version includes in-frame clones alone and lacks a portion of them. D and trimming were read from the DNA, whereas the V and J calls and clone size are those reported in that table. The data contain over 75,000 clones, roughly 80% of them singletons. The rearrangement joins TRBV3-1 (or the pseudogene TRBV3-2) to TRBJ2-1, with 10 bases lining up with TRBD2. The TCR sequence derives from a woman aged 70 to 79 with acute or convalescent COVID-19. What was sequenced was peripheral blood. In DNA form, the CDR3 reads TGTGCCAGCAGCCAAGGAGCGGGGGGGTACAATGAGCAGTTCTTC. It translates to CASSQGAGGYNEQFF.